This TCR beta chain was captured in a study of radiotherapy plus CTLA-4 blockade in lung cancer. Overall study context: Disease control was present in 30% to 40% of patients, and objective responses in under 20%. Study-wide results and limits: It was early blood T cell clone dynamics, with interferon-beta, that reportedly best predicted response. Clones of tumor-derived TCRs expanded in blood after radiotherapy plus ipilimumab.

Germline values: CDR1 SNHLY, CDR2 FYNNEI. V lost 6 bases and J lost 2; bases outside the gene matches: 9. The CDR3 extends over 16 amino acids. Notes on this clone: Antigen unknown.

Using immunoSEQ multiplex PCR, the repertoire was profiled, and TCRdb retains in-frame clones only, with some absent. In the table there are over 14,000 clones, roughly two thirds of which are singletons. People whose metastatic non-small-cell lung cancer was chemo-refractory got focal radiation along with CTLA-4 blockade by ipilimumab. The sample was peripheral blood, taken from a patient treated with radiotherapy plus ipilimumab. The source of this sequence is a human donor with non-small cell lung cancer whose response to radiotherapy plus ipilimumab could not be evaluated. The chain couples TRBV2 to TRBJ2-2, with TRBD2 identical over 7 bases. The CDR3 DNA reads as TGTGCCAGCAGATCCGGGGGGATATCAAACACCGGGGAGCTGTTTTTT. Residues: CASRSGGISNTGELFF.